This T cell receptor (beta chain) originates from a study of shared clonotypes between healthy human individuals. In the study overall: CD8 memory received one plate per donor, CD8 naive two, CD4 memory three and CD4 naive three.

Germline V gives CDR1 SGHAT, CDR2 FQNNGV. This CDR3 region has 16 residues. Unmatched junction bases numbered 13, after V lost 6 bases and J lost 8 bases. For every subset, genomic DNA was evenly distributed across several immunoSEQ plates. TCRdb keeps only in-frame clones here, not all; method: immunoSEQ multiplex PCR. The data hold 950,000 to 1,100,000 clones, with 78% observed a single time. The material sequenced was memory CD4+ T cells from PBMCs. Noted subset: CD45RA-negative fraction. This clonotype was sampled from a man aged 18-30 years in good health. Some clones in this sample may be carry-over from other donors' samples. The chain carries TRBV11-2 and TRBJ1-2; 12 bases map to TRBD1. CDR3 amino acids: CASRQIPGQGARGYTF. CDR3 DNA sequence: TGTGCCAGCAGGCAGATTCCGGGACAGGGGGCTCGGGGCTACACCTTC.